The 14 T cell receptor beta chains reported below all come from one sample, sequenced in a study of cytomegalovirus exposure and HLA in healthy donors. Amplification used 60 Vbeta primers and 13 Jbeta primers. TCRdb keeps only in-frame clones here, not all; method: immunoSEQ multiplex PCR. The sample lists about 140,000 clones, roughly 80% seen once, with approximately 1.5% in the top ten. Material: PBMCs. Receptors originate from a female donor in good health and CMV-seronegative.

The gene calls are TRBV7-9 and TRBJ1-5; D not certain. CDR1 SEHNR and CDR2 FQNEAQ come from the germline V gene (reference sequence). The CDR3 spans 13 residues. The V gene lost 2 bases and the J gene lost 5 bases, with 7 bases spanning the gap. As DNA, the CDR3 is TGTGCCAGCAGCTTATCAGGTTATCAGCCCCAGCATTTT. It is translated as CASSLSGYQPQHF.

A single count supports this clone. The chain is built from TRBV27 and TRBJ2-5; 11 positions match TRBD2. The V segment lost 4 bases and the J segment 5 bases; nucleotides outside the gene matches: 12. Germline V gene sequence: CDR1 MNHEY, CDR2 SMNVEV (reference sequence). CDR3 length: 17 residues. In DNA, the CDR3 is TGTGCCAGCAGTTCCTCTAGCGGGGGGTCGTTTAGGGAGACCCAGTACTTC. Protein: CASSSSSGGSFRETQYF.

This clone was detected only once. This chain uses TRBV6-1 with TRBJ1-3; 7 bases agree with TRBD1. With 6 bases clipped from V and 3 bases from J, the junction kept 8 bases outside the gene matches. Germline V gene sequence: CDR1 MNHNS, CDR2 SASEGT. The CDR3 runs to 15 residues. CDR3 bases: TGTGCCAGCAGACCCGGGACAGACCGTGGAAACACCATATATTTT. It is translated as CASRPGTDRGNTIYF.

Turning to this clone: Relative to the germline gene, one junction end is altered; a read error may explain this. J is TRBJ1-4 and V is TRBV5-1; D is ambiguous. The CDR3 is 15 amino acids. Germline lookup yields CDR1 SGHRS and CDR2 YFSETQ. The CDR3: CASSLDLATKEKLFF. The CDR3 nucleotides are TGCGCCAGCAGCTTGGATCTGGCCACTAAAGAAAAACTGTTTTTT.

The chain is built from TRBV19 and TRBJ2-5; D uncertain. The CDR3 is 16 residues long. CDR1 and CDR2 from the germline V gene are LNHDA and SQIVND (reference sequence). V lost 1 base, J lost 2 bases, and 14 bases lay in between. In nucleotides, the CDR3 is TGTGCCAGTAGTATAGTTTCCTTCTCCGGGCAAGAGACCCAGTACTTC. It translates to CASSIVSFSGQETQYF.

CDR3 DNA: TGTGCCCCCGTGCCCCCAGGGACTAGCGGGGGGACTACCTACGAGCAGTACTTC. Its protein is CAPVPPGTSGGTTYEQYF. This chain joins TRBV10-3 and TRBJ2-5; 15 bases agree with TRBD2. The J call may be incorrect, as the DNA end agrees better with TRBJ2-7. This CDR3 region has 18 residues. Looked up from germline, CDR1 is ENHRY and CDR2 is SYGVKD.

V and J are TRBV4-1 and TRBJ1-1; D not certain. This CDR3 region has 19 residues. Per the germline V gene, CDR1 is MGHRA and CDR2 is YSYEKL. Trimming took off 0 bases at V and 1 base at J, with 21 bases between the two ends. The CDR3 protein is CASSQENPTPTEPNTEAFF. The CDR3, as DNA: TGCGCCAGCAGCCAAGAAAACCCCACCCCGACTGAACCGAACACTGAAGCTTTCTTT.

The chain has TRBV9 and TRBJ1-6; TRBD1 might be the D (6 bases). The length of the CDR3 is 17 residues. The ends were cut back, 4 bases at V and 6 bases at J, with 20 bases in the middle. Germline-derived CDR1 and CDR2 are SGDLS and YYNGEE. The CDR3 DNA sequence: TGTGCCAGCAGCCCCCGAGCGGACAGAGCCTCTAATTCACCCCTCCACTTT. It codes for CASSPRADRASNSPLHF.

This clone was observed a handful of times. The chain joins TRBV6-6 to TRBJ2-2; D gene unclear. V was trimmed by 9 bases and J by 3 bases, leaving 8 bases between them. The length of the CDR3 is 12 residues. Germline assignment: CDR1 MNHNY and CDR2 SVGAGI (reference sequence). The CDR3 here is CASFRDTGELFF. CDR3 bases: TGTGCCAGTTTCCGGGACACCGGGGAGCTGTTTTTT.

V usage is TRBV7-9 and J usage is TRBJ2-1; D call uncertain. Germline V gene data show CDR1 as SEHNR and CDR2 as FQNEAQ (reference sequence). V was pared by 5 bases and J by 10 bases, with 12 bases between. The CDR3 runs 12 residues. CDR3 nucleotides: TGTGCCAGCAGCCTGGAGCGATGGGAGCAGTTCTTC. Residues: CASSLERWEQFF.

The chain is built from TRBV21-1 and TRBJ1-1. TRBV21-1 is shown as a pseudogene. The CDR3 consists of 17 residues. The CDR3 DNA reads TGTGCCAGCAGCAAACCGGTGGAGGGGGGGAAGAACACTGAAGCTTTCTTT. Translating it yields CASSKPVEGGKNTEAFF.

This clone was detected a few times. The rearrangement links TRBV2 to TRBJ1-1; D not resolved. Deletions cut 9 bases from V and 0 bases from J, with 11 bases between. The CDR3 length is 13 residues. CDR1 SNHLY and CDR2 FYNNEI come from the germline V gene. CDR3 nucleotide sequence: TGTGCCAGTTTGACACGGATGAACACTGAAGCTTTCTTT. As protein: CASLTRMNTEAFF.

CDR3: CASKRDRSNQPQHF. In DNA, the CDR3 is TGTGCCAGCAAGCGGGACAGGAGCAATCAGCCCCAGCATTTT. This chain joins TRBV28 and TRBJ1-5; TRBD1 agrees at 8 bases. This CDR3 contains 14 residues. Per the germline V gene, CDR1 is MDHEN and CDR2 is SYDVKM. Trimming removed 7 bases from V and 1 base from J; junction bases left unmatched: 3.

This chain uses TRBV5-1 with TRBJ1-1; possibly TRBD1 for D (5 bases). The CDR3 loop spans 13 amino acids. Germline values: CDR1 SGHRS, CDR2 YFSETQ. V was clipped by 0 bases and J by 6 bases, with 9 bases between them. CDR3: CASSLGQGSEAFF. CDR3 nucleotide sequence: TGCGCCAGCAGCTTGGGGCAGGGCTCTGAAGCTTTCTTT.